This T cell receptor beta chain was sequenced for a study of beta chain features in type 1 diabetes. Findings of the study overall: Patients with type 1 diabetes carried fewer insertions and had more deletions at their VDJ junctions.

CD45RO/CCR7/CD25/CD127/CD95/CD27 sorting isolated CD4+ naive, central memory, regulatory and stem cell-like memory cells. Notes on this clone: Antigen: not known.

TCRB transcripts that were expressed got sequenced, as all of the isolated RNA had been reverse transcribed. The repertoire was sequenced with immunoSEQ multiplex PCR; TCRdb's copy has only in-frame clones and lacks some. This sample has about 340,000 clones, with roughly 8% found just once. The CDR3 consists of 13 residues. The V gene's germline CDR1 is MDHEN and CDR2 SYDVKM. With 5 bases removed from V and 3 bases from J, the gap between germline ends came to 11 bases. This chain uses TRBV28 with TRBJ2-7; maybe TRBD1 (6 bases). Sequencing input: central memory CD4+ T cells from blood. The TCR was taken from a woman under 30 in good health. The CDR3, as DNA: TGTGCCAGCAGTCCCCGACAGGTCTACGAGCAGTACTTC. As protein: CASSPRQVYEQYF.